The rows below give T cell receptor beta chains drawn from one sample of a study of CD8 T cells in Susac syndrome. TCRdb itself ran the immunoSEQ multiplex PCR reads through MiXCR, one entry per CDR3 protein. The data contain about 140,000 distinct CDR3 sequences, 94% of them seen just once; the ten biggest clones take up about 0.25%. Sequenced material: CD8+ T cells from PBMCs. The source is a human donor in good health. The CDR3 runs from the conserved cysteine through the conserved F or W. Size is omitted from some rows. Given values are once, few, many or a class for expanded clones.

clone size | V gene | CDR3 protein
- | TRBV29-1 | CSVEDGRAAGELFF
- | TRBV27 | CASSLLRAQTDTQYF
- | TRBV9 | CASSGSGNTIYF
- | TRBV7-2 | CASSPPLTDTQYF
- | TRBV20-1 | CSARILEWSYTF
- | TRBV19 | CASRTGYNEQFF
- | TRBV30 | CAWSSTLRRYEQYF
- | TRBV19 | CASSIDRRNTEAFF
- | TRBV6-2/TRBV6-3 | CASSLPGFYEQYF
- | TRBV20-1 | CSATSTLAAFNEQFF
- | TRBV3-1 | CASSLLPLLAGGLETQYF
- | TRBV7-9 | CASSPRLAGGEEQYF
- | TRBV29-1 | CSVEEGAPAGYTF
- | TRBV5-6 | CASSLAGPEQFF
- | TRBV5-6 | CASRRRGEDTQYF
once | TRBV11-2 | CASSSFSFQETQYF
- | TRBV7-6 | CASSTSTRAYFNEQFF
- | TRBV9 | CASSVGRLGDVNTEAFF
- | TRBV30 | CAWIAGGADTQYF
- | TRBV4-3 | CASSRAQVAGGPTPGELFF
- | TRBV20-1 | CSARDSQGGNYEQYF
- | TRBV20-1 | CSAPGLAGAFYNEQFF
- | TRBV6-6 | CASSYLAVPYEQYF
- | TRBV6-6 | CASSTSGNTYEQYF
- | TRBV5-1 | CASSFNPEYTEAFF
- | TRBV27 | CASSFLAGGPLGTDTQYF
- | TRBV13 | CASSLGERGEQFF
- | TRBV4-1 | CASSQMGGLAGGDTQYF
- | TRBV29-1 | CSVDPGTGGSGYTF
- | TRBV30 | CAWSVRLAGGLTEQFF